The entry that follows covers one T cell receptor (beta chain) sequence. The CDR3 loop spans 17 amino acids. The germline V gene encodes CDR1 MDHEN and CDR2 SYDVKM. V lost 3 bases, J lost 2 bases, and 14 bases lay in between. Sequencing of TCR beta, carried out with a high-throughput approach, was applied to CD8+ and CD4+ T cells from the blood. This sample is drawn from a study of CD8 T cells in Susac syndrome. cDNA came from roughly 0.5 to 1 ug RNA primed by random hexamers. TCR beta CDR3 was amplified by immunoSEQ covering 54 Vbeta and 13 Jbeta. TCRdb fed the immunoSEQ multiplex PCR reads into MiXCR, producing one record per CDR3 protein. Of roughly 200,000 distinct CDR3 sequences detected, 85% to 95% appear once; the ten largest clones hold 0.1%.

The receptor was derived from a human donor in good health. This sequence joins TRBV28 and TRBJ2-6; no clear D gene. Sequencing was done on a sample of CD4+ T cells from PBMCs. The CDR3 DNA follows: TGTGCCAGCAGTTTCCAGCCGTTAATGGCTGGGGCCAACGTCCTGACTTTC. Its protein product is CASSFQPLMAGANVLTF.